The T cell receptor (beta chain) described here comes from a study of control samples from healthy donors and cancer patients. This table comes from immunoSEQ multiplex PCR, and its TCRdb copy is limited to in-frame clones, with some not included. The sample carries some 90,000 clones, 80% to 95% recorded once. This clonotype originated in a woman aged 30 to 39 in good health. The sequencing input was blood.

CDR3 nucleotides: TGCGCCAGCAGCCCACAGACTAGCGGTTGGTCAGATACGCAGTATTTT. Translating it yields CASSPQTSGWSDTQYF. The chain employs TRBV5-1 and TRBJ2-3, with TRBD2 matching 9 bases. This CDR3 region has 16 residues. From germline, CDR1 is SGHRS and CDR2 YFSETQ. Trimming at V came to 4 bases and at J to 4 bases, leaving 10 bases not matched to a gene. The full variable domain, completed using reference TRBV5-1 and TRBJ2-3, is KAGVTQTPRYLIKTRGQQVTLSCSPISGHRSVSWYQQTPGQGLQFLFEYFSETQRNKGNFPGRFSGRQFSNSRSEMNVSTLELGDSALYLCASSPQTSGWSDTQYFGPGTRLTVL.